These 20 T cell receptor beta chains were all obtained from the same sample, sequenced in a study of cytomegalovirus exposure and HLA in healthy donors. The study ran its PCR with 60 Vbeta and 13 Jbeta primers. Generated by immunoSEQ multiplex PCR, the TCRdb table keeps only in-frame clones and is missing some. The sample has about 65,000 clones; the top ten hold 15%. Material for sequencing was PBMCs. Every receptor here comes from a boy aged 10-17 years in good health and CMV-seronegative.

The chain employs TRBV30 and TRBJ1-5; D possibly corresponds to TRBD1 (6 bases). With 0 bases removed from V and 3 bases from J, the gap between germline ends came to 12 bases. The CDR3 runs to 15 residues. Germline lookup yields CDR1 GTSNPN and CDR2 SVGIG (reference sequence). CDR3 DNA sequence: TGTGCCTGGAGTGTAGGGGCAGGGGACAATCAGCCCCAGCATTTT. This encodes CAWSVGAGDNQPQHF.

V and J are TRBV30 and TRBJ1-5; TRBD1 is a possible D gene (6 bases). The length of the CDR3 is 13 residues. The V gene's germline CDR1 is GTSNPN and CDR2 SVGIG (reference sequence). V was clipped by 1 base and J by 6 bases, with 10 bases between them. The CDR3 DNA reads TGTGCCTGGAGTGATGGGGGCGGTCAGCCCCAGCATTTT. It yields the protein CAWSDGGGQPQHF.

This CDR3 reads CASSSVPLSGANVLTF. The CDR3 region has the DNA TGTGCCAGCAGCTCGGTTCCCCTCTCTGGGGCCAACGTCCTGACTTTC. The genes are TRBV7-8 and TRBJ2-6; no clear D gene. Germline V gives CDR1 SGHVS, CDR2 FQNEAQ. V was pared by 4 bases and J by 0 bases, with 10 bases between. The CDR3 is 16 amino acids.

This chain connects TRBV7-2 to TRBJ1-5; D is possibly TRBD1 (5 bases). This CDR3 comprises 14 residues. The germline V and J ends were trimmed by 5 bases and 7 bases, with 15 bases remaining between them. The germline V gene encodes CDR1 SGHTA and CDR2 FQGNSA. CDR3 in amino acids: CASSPTAGRQPQHF. DNA of the CDR3: TGTGCCAGCAGCCCGACCGCAGGGAGGCAGCCCCAGCATTTT. Based on the CDR3 plus reference TRBV7-2 and TRBJ1-5, the full variable domain is GAGVSQSPSNKVTEKGKDVELRCDPISGHTALYWYRQSLGQGLEFLIYFQGNSAPDKSGLPSDRFSAERTGGSVSTLTIQRTQQEDSAVYLCASSPTAGRQPQHFGDGTRLSIL.

The rearrangement uses TRBV12-5 and TRBJ1-3; no clear D. Per germline, CDR1 LGHNT and CDR2 FRNRAP. Trimming removed 1 base from V and 0 bases from J, with 10 bases in between. The CDR3 runs to 16 residues. CDR3 nucleotide sequence: TGTGCTAGTGGTTTGGGCACTCGCCTCTCTGGAAACACCATATATTTT. Amino acids: CASGLGTRLSGNTIYF. Complete variable domain (other parts from reference TRBV12-5 and TRBJ1-3): DARVTQTPRHKVTEMGQEVTMRCQPILGHNTVFWYRQTMMQGLELLAYFRNRAPLDDSGMPKDRFSAEMPDATLATLKIQPSEPRDSAVYFCASGLGTRLSGNTIYFGEGSWLTVV.

The chain is built from TRBV6-5 and TRBJ1-1, with D maybe TRBD1 (5 bases). V was trimmed by 9 bases and J by 0 bases, leaving 17 bases between them. Germline CDR1 is MNHEY and CDR2 is SVGAGI. The CDR3 spans 15 residues. The CDR3: CASFKGKYMNTEAFF. The DNA of the CDR3 is TGTGCCAGTTTTAAGGGGAAGTACATGAACACTGAAGCTTTCTTT.

A remark on this clone: At the DNA level, this CDR3 is encoded by other sequences in the same sample as well. J is TRBJ1-6 and V is TRBV15, with a tentative D call TRBD1 (6 bases). Germline-derived CDR1 and CDR2 are LNHNV and YYDKDF (reference sequence). The CDR3 sequence is 19 residues long. Trimming left V 0 bases short and J 1 base short, with 16 bases between. This chain's CDR3 is CATSRDRGGSSSYNSPLHF. As DNA, the CDR3 is TGTGCCACCAGCAGAGATAGGGGGGGCTCCAGTTCCTATAATTCACCCCTCCACTTT.

The gene calls are TRBV11-1 and TRBJ2-1, with 7 bases lining up with TRBD1. With 8 bases clipped from V and 3 bases from J, the junction kept 4 bases outside the gene matches. The germline V gene encodes CDR1 SGHAT and CDR2 FQDESV (reference sequence). This CDR3 comprises 13 residues. The CDR3 region has the DNA TGTGCCAGCCGGGACAGAGGCTACAATGAGCAGTTCTTC. It translates to CASRDRGYNEQFF.

This chain links TRBV18 with TRBJ2-5; 8 bases fit TRBD1. V shed 6 bases, J shed 5 bases, and the junction held 11 bases outside the gene matches. This CDR3 has 15 amino acids. Looked up from germline, CDR1 is KGHSH and CDR2 is LQKENI. The CDR3 loop reads CASSLGQGRAETQYF. The CDR3 nucleotides read TGTGCCAGCTCCCTTGGACAGGGAAGAGCGGAGACCCAGTACTTC.

The CDR3 nucleotides are TGTGCCTCAGAAGAAGGGGGCCGCACAGATACGCAGTATTTT. Translated: CASEEGGRTDTQYF. The gene calls are TRBV5-8 and TRBJ2-3; 7 positions agree with TRBD1. CDR3 length: 14 amino acids. V trimming: 10 bases; J trimming: 1 base; junction bases outside the gene matches: 9. Germline CDR1 is SGHTS and CDR2 is YDEGEE.

J is TRBJ2-2 and V is TRBV29-1, with a possible D match to TRBD2 (6 bases). The CDR3 sequence is 13 residues long. CDR1 is SQVTM, CDR2 ANQGSEA, per germline. V was trimmed by 6 bases and J by 1 base, leaving 9 bases between them. The CDR3 DNA is TGCAGCGTGGAGCGGGTGAACACCGGGGAGCTGTTTTTT. It specifies CSVERVNTGELFF.

This rearrangement joins TRBV28 to TRBJ2-7, with TRBD1 as a possible D gene (6 bases). The CDR3 runs to 14 residues. Trimming left V 5 bases short and J 3 bases short, with 14 bases between. In germline, CDR1 is MDHEN, CDR2 SYDVKM. CDR3: CASSGQPFDYEQYF. CDR3 coding DNA: TGTGCCAGCAGTGGACAGCCATTCGACTACGAGCAGTACTTC.

The chain is built from TRBV5-6 and TRBJ2-1, with TRBD1 identical over 9 bases. The CDR3 has 16 residues. V lost 4 bases to trimming and J lost 6 bases; unmatched junction nucleotides: 11. In germline, CDR1 is SGHDT, CDR2 YYEEEE. The CDR3, as DNA: TGTGCCAGCAGCATCTGGGGGACAGGGCCCCTCAATGAGCAGTTCTTC. This sequence encodes CASSIWGTGPLNEQFF.

V and J are TRBV28 and TRBJ1-4; 9 bases map to TRBD1. Germline loops: CDR1 MDHEN, CDR2 SYDVKM. After removal of 5 bases from V and 4 bases from J, the junction contained 14 bases not matched to a gene. The CDR3 extends over 18 amino acids. CDR3 nucleotides: TGTGCCAGCAGTCCCGGACAGGGGAGGGTGCTGGTTAATGAAAAACTGTTTTTT. Translating it yields CASSPGQGRVLVNEKLFF.

This sequence joins TRBV5-6 and TRBJ1-2, with 8 bases aligning to TRBD1. The CDR3 covers 11 residues. Germline V gene data show CDR1 as SGHDT and CDR2 as YYEEEE. J gave up 13 bases and V 4 bases, and 6 bases lay outside the gene matches. CDR3: CASSLRQGSTF. As DNA, the CDR3 is TGTGCCAGCAGCCTAAGACAGGGGTCCACCTTC.

The chain couples TRBV7-3 to TRBJ2-7; TRBD1 aligns across 7 bases. The germline CDR1 and CDR2 sequences are SGHTA and FQGTGA. The CDR3 is made up of 14 amino acids. V lost 4 bases to trimming and J lost 4 bases; unmatched junction nucleotides: 7. Here the CDR3 DNA reads TGTGCCAGCAGCTCGCTAGGACAGGTTTACGAGCAGTACTTC. This gives the protein CASSSLGQVYEQYF. Full variable domain (missing parts from reference TRBV7-3 and TRBJ2-7): GAGVSQTPSNKVTEKGKYVELRCDPISGHTALYWYRQSLGQGPEFLIYFQGTGAADDSGLPNDRFFAVRPEGSVSTLKIQRTERGDSAVYLCASSSLGQVYEQYFGPGTRLTVT.

The chain uses TRBV2 and TRBJ1-2, with 11 bases fitting TRBD1. Trimming took 6 bases from V and 7 from J; bases not matched to a gene: 7. The CDR3 covers 14 residues. Germline V gene lookup returns CDR1 SNHLY and CDR2 FYNNEI. The CDR3 spells CASRAGQGVGGYTF. As DNA, the CDR3 is TGTGCCAGCAGAGCGGGACAGGGGGTCGGTGGCTACACCTTC.

Concerning this clone: Germline is not matched at one junction end, which may reflect a read error. The rearrangement uses TRBV15 and TRBJ1-5; D not certain. Per the germline V gene, CDR1 is LNHNV and CDR2 is YYDKDF (reference sequence). The length of the CDR3 is 13 residues. CDR3 bases: TGTGCCACCAGCGAACAGAGCAAGCAGCCCCAGCATTTT. Translated, it gives CATSEQSKQPQHF.

V and J are TRBV15 and TRBJ1-1, with D possibly TRBD1 on 5 matching bases. From germline, CDR1 is LNHNV and CDR2 YYDKDF (reference sequence). The V and J ends lost 3 bases and 3 bases respectively, with 14 bases between them. This CDR3 is 15 amino acids long. CDR3 sequence reads: CATSSGRGSDTEAFF. In DNA, the CDR3 is TGTGCCACCAGCAGTGGTCGGGGGTCGGACACTGAAGCTTTCTTT.

J is TRBJ2-7 and V is TRBV5-1; no clear D gene. The V gene's germline CDR1 is SGHRS and CDR2 YFSETQ. Trimming cost V 6 bases and J 4 bases, with 26 bases left between them. The CDR3 covers 17 residues. The CDR3 DNA sequence: TGCGCCAGCAAACCTAGGAACTCACGACCCGCTATTTACGAGCAGTACTTC. Protein sequence: CASKPRNSRPAIYEQYF.